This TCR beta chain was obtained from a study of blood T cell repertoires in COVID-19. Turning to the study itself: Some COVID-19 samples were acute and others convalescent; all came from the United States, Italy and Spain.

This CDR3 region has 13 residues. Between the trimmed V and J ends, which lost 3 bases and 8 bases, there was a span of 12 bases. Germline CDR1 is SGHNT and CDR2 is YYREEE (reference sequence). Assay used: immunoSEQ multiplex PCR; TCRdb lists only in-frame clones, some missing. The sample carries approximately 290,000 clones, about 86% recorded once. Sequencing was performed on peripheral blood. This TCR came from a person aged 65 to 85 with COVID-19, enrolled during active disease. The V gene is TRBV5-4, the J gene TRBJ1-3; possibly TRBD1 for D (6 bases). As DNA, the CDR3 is TGTGCCAGCAGCTCGCGGACAGATTACACCATATATTTT. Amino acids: CASSSRTDYTIYF. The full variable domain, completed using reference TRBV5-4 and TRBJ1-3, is ETGVTQSPTHLIKTRGQQVTLRCSSQSGHNTVSWYQQALGQGPQFIFQYYREEENGRGNFPPRFSGLQFPNYSSELNVNALELDDSALYLCASSSRTDYTIYFGEGSWLTVV.